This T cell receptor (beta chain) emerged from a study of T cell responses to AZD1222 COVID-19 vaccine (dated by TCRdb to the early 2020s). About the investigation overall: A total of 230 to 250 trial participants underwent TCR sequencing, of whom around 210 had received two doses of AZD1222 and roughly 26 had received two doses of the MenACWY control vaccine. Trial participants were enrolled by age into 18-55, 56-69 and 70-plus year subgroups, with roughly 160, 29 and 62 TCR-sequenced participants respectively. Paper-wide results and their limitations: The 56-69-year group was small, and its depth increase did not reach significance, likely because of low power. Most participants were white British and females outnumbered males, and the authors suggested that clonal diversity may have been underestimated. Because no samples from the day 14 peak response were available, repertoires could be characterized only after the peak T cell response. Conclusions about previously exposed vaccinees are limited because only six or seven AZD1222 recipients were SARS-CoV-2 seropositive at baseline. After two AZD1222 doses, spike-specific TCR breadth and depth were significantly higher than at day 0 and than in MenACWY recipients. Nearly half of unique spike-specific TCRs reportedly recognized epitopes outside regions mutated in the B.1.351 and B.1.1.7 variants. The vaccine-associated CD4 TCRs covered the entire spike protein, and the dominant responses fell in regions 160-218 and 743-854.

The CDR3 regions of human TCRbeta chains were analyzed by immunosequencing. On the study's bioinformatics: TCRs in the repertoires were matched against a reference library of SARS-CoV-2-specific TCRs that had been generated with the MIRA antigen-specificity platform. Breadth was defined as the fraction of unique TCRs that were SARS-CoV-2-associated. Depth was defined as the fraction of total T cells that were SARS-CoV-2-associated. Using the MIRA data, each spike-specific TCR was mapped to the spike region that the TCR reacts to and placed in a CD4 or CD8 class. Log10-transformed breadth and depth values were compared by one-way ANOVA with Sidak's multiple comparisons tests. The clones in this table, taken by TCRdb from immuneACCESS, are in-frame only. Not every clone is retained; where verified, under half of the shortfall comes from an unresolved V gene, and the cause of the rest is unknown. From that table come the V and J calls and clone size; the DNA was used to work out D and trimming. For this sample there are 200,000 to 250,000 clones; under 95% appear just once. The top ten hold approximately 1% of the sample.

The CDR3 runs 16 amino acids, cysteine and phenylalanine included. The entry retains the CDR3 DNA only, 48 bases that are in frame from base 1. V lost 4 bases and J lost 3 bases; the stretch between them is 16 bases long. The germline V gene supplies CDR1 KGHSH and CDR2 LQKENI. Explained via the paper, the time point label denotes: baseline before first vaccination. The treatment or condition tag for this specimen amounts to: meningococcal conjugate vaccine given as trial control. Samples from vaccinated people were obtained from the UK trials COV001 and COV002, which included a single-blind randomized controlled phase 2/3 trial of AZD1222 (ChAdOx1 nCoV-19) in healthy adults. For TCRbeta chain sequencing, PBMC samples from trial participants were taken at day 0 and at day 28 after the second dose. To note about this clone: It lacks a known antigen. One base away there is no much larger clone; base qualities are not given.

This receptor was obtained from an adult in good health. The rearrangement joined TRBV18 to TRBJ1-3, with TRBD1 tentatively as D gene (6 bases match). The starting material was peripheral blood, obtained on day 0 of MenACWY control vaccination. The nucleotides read TGTGCCAGCTCACGAGAACTGACAGGCAATGGAAACACCATATATTTT. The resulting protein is CASSRELTGNGNTIYF.